The 18 T cell receptor beta chains presented below share a single source sample, sequenced in a study of CD8 T cells in ankylosing spondylitis. TCRdb itself ran the 5' RACE reads through MiXCR, one entry per CDR3 protein. The sample includes 150,000 to 200,000 distinct CDR3 sequences, over 10% of them seen just once. Sequencing used blood, either unsorted or a sorted T cell fraction (not recorded which). These TCRs come from a female donor with ankylosing spondylitis or in good health (not recorded which).

This clonotype was counted at least ten times. The rearrangement joins TRBV5-1 to TRBJ2-7, with D tentatively TRBD1 or TRBD2 (5 bases each). This CDR3 is built from 18 residues. The V gene's germline CDR1 is SGHRS and CDR2 YFSETQ. With 2 bases removed from V and 4 bases from J, the gap between germline ends came to 25 bases. CDR3 in DNA: TGCGCCAGCAGCTTAGGAGTTCTTGGGGGACCAAGGCCTTACGAGCAGTACTTC. Translating gives CASSLGVLGGPRPYEQYF.

This clonotype was recorded at least ten times. The chain joins TRBV6-4 to TRBJ2-6; no reliable D call. Trimming removed 0 bases from V and 0 bases from J, with 3 bases in between. Germline CDR1 reads MRHNA; CDR2 reads SNTAGT. This CDR3 has 15 amino acids. CDR3: CASSDSHSGANVLTF. Written as DNA, the CDR3 is TGTGCCAGCAGTGACTCACACTCTGGGGCCAACGTCCTGACTTTC.

This clonotype was detected only a few times. The chain uses TRBV5-1 and TRBJ2-5, with D perhaps matching TRBD1 (6 bases). Looked up from germline, CDR1 is SGHRS and CDR2 is YFSETQ. V was trimmed by 4 bases and J by 3 bases, leaving 19 bases between them. The CDR3 totals 16 residues. CDR3 sequence reads: CASSNPQGLGKETQYF. The CDR3 nucleotides are TGCGCCAGCAGCAACCCACAGGGATTGGGCAAAGAGACCCAGTACTTC.

As regards this clonotype: Germline is not matched at one junction end, which may reflect a read error. The rearrangement links TRBV3-1 to TRBJ2-2; 13 bases are a match to TRBD2. Germline loops: CDR1 LGHDT, CDR2 YNNKEL (reference sequence). The CDR3 extends over 17 amino acids. The CDR3 reads CATSQPRRLAGGGELFF. The CDR3 region has the DNA TGTGCCACCAGCCAACCGCGGAGACTAGCGGGAGGCGGGGAGCTGTTTTTT.

In the case of this clonotype: This could be a read error, since a much larger clone is one nucleotide away. The CDR3 DNA reads as TGCGCCAGCAGCCTGGGACTAGCGGGCAGAGGCACAGGTACGCAGTATTTT. Encoded protein: CASSLGLAGRGTGTQYF. The V and J genes are TRBV5-1 and TRBJ2-3; 12 bases match TRBD2. From germline, CDR1 is SGHRS and CDR2 YFSETQ. The CDR3 covers 17 residues. The whole variable domain, filled in from reference TRBV5-1 and TRBJ2-3, reads KAGVTQTPRYLIKTRGQQVTLSCSPISGHRSVSWYQQTPGQGLQFLFEYFSETQRNKGNFPGRFSGRQFSNSRSEMNVSTLELGDSALYLCASSLGLAGRGTGTQYFGPGTRLTVL.

This clonotype was counted at least ten times. V usage is TRBV7-9 and J usage is TRBJ1-1; no clear D gene. V dropped 1 base and J dropped 3 bases, with 9 bases sitting between them. The CDR3 covers 14 residues. Per germline, CDR1 SEHNR and CDR2 FQNEAQ (reference sequence). As DNA, the CDR3 is TGTGCCAGCAGCTTAGGCTCTTTTGACACTGAAGCTTTCTTT. It specifies CASSLGSFDTEAFF.

In the case of this clonotype: The junction departs from germline at one end; a sequencing error may be responsible. The chain employs TRBV12-3 or TRBV12-4 and TRBJ2-7; D is uncertain. This CDR3 has 14 amino acids. The chain's CDR3 is CASSLSKTYYEQSF. DNA for the CDR3: TGTGCCAGCAGTTTAAGTAAAACCTACTACGAGCAGTCCTTC.

This chain connects TRBV7-8 to TRBJ2-7; TRBD1 or TRBD2 may be the D gene (5 bases each). There are 14 residues in the CDR3. Trimming took off 0 bases at V and 5 bases at J, with 11 bases between the two ends. CDR1 is SGHVS, CDR2 FQNEAQ, per germline. CDR3 sequence: CASSLAPGRNEQYF. In DNA form, the CDR3 reads TGTGCCAGCAGCTTAGCCCCGGGGCGAAACGAGCAGTACTTC.

This clonotype was seen a few times. The chain carries TRBV11-1 and TRBJ1-1; tentatively, D is TRBD1 (5 bases). The CDR3 is made up of 13 amino acids. The germline CDR1 and CDR2 sequences are SGHAT and FQDESV (reference sequence). V was pared by 8 bases and J by 8 bases, with 18 bases between. CDR3 in amino acids: CASGGILGREAFF. CDR3 nucleotide sequence: TGTGCCAGCGGGGGTATTCTGGGGAGAGAAGCTTTCTTT.

This clonotype was detected a few times. This chain uses TRBV30 with TRBJ2-1, with unresolved D. Germline V gives CDR1 GTSNPN, CDR2 SVGIG (reference sequence). The V end was cut by 1 base, the J end by 6 bases, with 4 bases between. This CDR3 comprises 11 residues. CDR3 in amino acids: CAWSDRNEQFF. The CDR3 DNA sequence: TGTGCCTGGAGTGACCGCAATGAGCAGTTCTTC.

The gene calls are TRBV28 and TRBJ1-6; TRBD1 matches 7 bases. The CDR3 is made up of 16 amino acids. Trimming cost V 6 bases and J 4 bases; bases outside gene matches: 9. CDR1 is MDHEN and CDR2 is SYDVKM in the germline V gene. CDR3 sequence reads: CASSNLRDSYNSPLHF. DNA of the CDR3: TGTGCCAGCAGCAACCTCCGGGACAGTTATAATTCACCCCTCCACTTT. The full variable domain, in which reference TRBV28 and TRBJ1-6 provide the parts outside the CDR3, is DVKVTQSSRYLVKRTGEKVFLECVQDMDHENMFWYRQDPGLGLRLIYFSYDVKMKEKGDIPEGYSVSREKKERFSLILESASTNQTSMYLCASSNLRDSYNSPLHFGNGTRLTVT.

The V gene is TRBV3-1, the J gene TRBJ1-2, with no clear D. The CDR3 contains 13 residues. Trimming cost V 0 bases and J 7 bases, with 9 bases left between them. CDR1 is LGHDT and CDR2 is YNNKEL in the germline V gene (reference sequence). The CDR3 DNA reads as TGTGCCAGCAGCCAAGATCTTCGGGGTGGCTACACCTTC. It codes for CASSQDLRGGYTF.

This clonotype was seen ten or more times. V and J are TRBV12-3 or TRBV12-4 and TRBJ2-7, with 7 bases aligning to TRBD2. CDR3 length equals 15 residues. The junction had 5 bases not matched to a gene; V was cut back by 0 bases and J by 3 bases. The CDR3: CASSLAGGNNYEQYF. The CDR3 nucleotides are TGTGCCAGCAGTTTAGCCGGGGGGAACAACTACGAGCAGTACTTC.

This clonotype was counted many times. The V call is TRBV24-1, the J call TRBJ2-7; TRBD2 might be the D (5 bases). The V and J ends lost 4 bases and 3 bases respectively, with 18 bases between them. Germline CDR1 and CDR2: KGHDR and SFDVKD. This CDR3 comprises 16 residues. CDR3 bases: TGTGCCACCAGTGACCCTAAGCGGACGGGAAACTACGAGCAGTACTTC. Translation gives CATSDPKRTGNYEQYF.

The gene calls are TRBV7-9 and TRBJ2-3, with D perhaps matching TRBD1 or TRBD2 (6 bases each). Germline-derived CDR1 and CDR2 are SEHNR and FQNEAQ (reference sequence). V gave up 5 bases and J gave up 4 bases, with 13 bases separating them. The CDR3 totals 14 residues. CDR3 residues: CASSPTRGADTQYF. CDR3 DNA: TGTGCCAGCAGCCCGACAAGGGGGGCAGATACGCAGTATTTT. Looking up the rest from reference TRBV7-9 and TRBJ2-3 gives the full variable domain: DTGVSQNPRHKITKRGQNVTFRCDPISEHNRLYWYRQTLGQGPEFLTYFQNEAQLEKSRLLSDRFSAERPKGSFSTLEIQRTEQGDSAMYLCASSPTRGADTQYFGPGTRLTVL.

This chain uses TRBV12-3 or TRBV12-4 with TRBJ2-5; D possibly uses TRBD1 or TRBD2 (6 bases each). The CDR3 length is 13 residues. Trimming took 7 bases from V and 4 from J, leaving 13 bases between them. Written as DNA, the CDR3 is TGTGCCAGCAATAAACAGGGAGGAGAGACCCAGTACTTC. Protein sequence: CASNKQGGETQYF.

This clonotype was counted many times. The chain recombines TRBV20-1 with TRBJ2-3; the match to TRBD1 covers 8 bases. V gave up 4 bases and J gave up 3 bases; unmatched junction bases: 6. This CDR3 has 14 amino acids. The germline V gene encodes CDR1 DFQATT and CDR2 SNEGSKA (reference sequence). CDR3 sequence: CSATLGQGTDTQYF. For the CDR3, the DNA is TGCAGTGCTACCCTCGGACAGGGAACAGATACGCAGTATTTT.

This clonotype has only a few counts. The chain links TRBV11-2 to TRBJ2-2; D gene unclear. This CDR3 has 16 amino acids. V was shortened by 5 bases and J by 4 bases, with 17 bases between the two germline ends. CDR1 is SGHAT, CDR2 FQNNGV, per germline. The CDR3, as DNA: TGTGCCAGCAGCCCGCTCCGCGGTCGCGGCACCGGGGAGCTGTTTTTT. Protein product: CASSPLRGRGTGELFF.